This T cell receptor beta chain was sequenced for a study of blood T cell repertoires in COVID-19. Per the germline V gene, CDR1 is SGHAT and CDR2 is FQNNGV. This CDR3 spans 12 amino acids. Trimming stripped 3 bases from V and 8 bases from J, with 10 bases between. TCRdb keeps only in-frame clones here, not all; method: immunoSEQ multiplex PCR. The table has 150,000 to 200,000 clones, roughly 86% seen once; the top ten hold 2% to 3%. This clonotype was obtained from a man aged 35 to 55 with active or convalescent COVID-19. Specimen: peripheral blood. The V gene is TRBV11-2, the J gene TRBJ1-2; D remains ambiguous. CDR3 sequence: CASSLGGRGYTF. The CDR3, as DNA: TGTGCCAGCAGCTTGGGAGGTCGGGGCTACACCTTC.